Presented here are 7 T cell receptor beta chains from one specimen sequenced in a study of blood T cell repertoires in COVID-19. Using immunoSEQ multiplex PCR, the repertoire was profiled, and TCRdb retains in-frame clones only, with some absent. The sample shows around 230,000 clones, about nine tenths of them seen only once. The sequencing input was PBMCs or T cells enriched from blood (not recorded which). These receptors originate from a woman in her forties with acute COVID-19.

The chain joins TRBV7-2 to TRBJ1-6; TRBD1 agrees at 9 bases. The CDR3 covers 17 residues. With 5 bases clipped from V and 2 bases from J, the junction kept 7 bases outside the gene matches. Germline-derived CDR1 and CDR2 are SGHTA and FQGNSA. This chain's CDR3 is CASSPGDRGTYNSPLHF. The CDR3 bases are TGTGCCAGCAGCCCGGGAGACAGGGGGACCTATAATTCACCCCTCCACTTT.

The rearrangement links TRBV10-3 to TRBJ1-2; D call uncertain. Germline CDR1 ENHRY, CDR2 SYGVKD. Trimming shortened V by 8 bases and J by 0 bases, and 7 bases separated the two germline ends. The CDR3 loop spans 12 amino acids. The CDR3 DNA reads TGTGCCATCCGAGTTTCTAACTATGGCTACACCTTC. It translates to CAIRVSNYGYTF.

This sequence joins TRBV30 and TRBJ1-1; D might be TRBD1 (5 bases). The CDR3 is 12 amino acids. The ends were cut back, 5 bases at V and 3 bases at J, with 10 bases in the middle. Germline loops: CDR1 GTSNPN, CDR2 SVGIG (reference sequence). The CDR3 reads CAWSTGDTEAFF. The CDR3 DNA reads TGTGCCTGGTCTACGGGGGACACTGAAGCTTTCTTT.

This chain connects TRBV7-2 to TRBJ2-1; 11 bases fit TRBD2. Germline CDR1 reads SGHTA; CDR2 reads FQGNSA. The CDR3 is made up of 14 amino acids. J lost 4 bases, V lost 5 bases, and 1 base had no gene match. The CDR3 protein is CASSGTSGYNEQFF. The CDR3 nucleotides read TGTGCCAGCAGCGGGACTAGCGGTTACAATGAGCAGTTCTTC. Full variable domain (rest looked up from reference TRBV7-2 and TRBJ2-1): GAGVSQSPSNKVTEKGKDVELRCDPISGHTALYWYRQSLGQGLEFLIYFQGNSAPDKSGLPSDRFSAERTGGSVSTLTIQRTQQEDSAVYLCASSGTSGYNEQFFGPGTRLTVL.

This chain links TRBV27 with TRBJ1-6, with D perhaps TRBD1 (6 bases). Germline CDR1 reads MNHEY; CDR2 reads SMNVEV (reference sequence). The CDR3 has 13 amino acids. Trimming shortened V by 3 bases and J by 10 bases, and 10 bases separated the two germline ends. This chain's CDR3 is CASSFSRGSPLHF. DNA for the CDR3: TGTGCCAGCAGTTTCTCCAGGGGCTCACCCCTCCACTTT.

The chain combines TRBV6-5 with TRBJ2-7, with TRBD1 as a possible D gene (5 bases). Germline V CDR1 and CDR2: MNHEY, SVGAGI. There are 11 residues in the CDR3. The V end was cut by 6 bases, the J end by 7 bases, with 10 bases between. CDR3 amino acids: CASRVTGEQYF. CDR3 DNA: TGTGCCAGCAGGGTTACAGGTGAGCAGTACTTC.

This chain uses TRBV10-3 with TRBJ1-5; TRBD1 matches at 9 bases. The CDR3 sequence is 14 residues long. Losses at the gene ends were 5 bases for V and 5 bases for J; bases not matched to a gene: 4. Germline loops: CDR1 ENHRY, CDR2 SYGVKD. The CDR3 is CAISPGQGDQPQHF. The CDR3 DNA follows: TGTGCCATCAGTCCGGGACAGGGAGATCAGCCCCAGCATTTT.